This T cell receptor beta chain was recovered during a study of blood T cells in healthy people across ages. A second PCR of about 7 to 11 cycles used a sample-barcoded 5' primer and a J-beta primer mix. MiXCR was run by TCRdb on the 5' RACE reads, yielding one entry per CDR3 protein. The sample lists approximately 580,000 distinct CDR3 sequences, approximately 25% seen once, with roughly 9.4% in the top ten. This clonotype showed up just a few times. The antigen is undetermined. Whole-study results and caveats: Those diversity estimates obtained from one million T cells were thought to be underestimates. Naive and antigen-experienced cells were not separated, limiting conclusive comparison.

There are 14 residues in the CDR3. CDR1 is LGHNA and CDR2 is YNFKEQ in the germline V gene. The V gene lost 7 bases and the J gene lost 8 bases, with 17 bases spanning the gap. The sample was also linked to a second study, of T cells of mothers and their children. That paper notes: Over 8 million TCR beta CDR3 reads were obtained from each mother, and about 2.9 million from each child.

Material: blood. The chain joins TRBV4-2 to TRBJ1-4; tentative D call: TRBD1 (6 bases). This clonotype was sampled from a boy aged 5-17 years in good health. The CDR3 protein is CASTSGGMREKLFF. Written as DNA, the CDR3 is TGTGCCAGCACCTCGGGGGGCATGCGGGAAAAACTGTTTTTT.